Shown below are 30 T cell receptor beta chains from a single sample sequenced in a study of cytomegalovirus exposure and HLA in healthy donors. The study ran its PCR with 60 Vbeta and 13 Jbeta primers. Repertoires were generated with immunoSEQ multiplex PCR, while TCRdb's copy carries only in-frame clones and drops some. The profile covers about 82,000 clones, with around 74% appearing a single time and approximately 6% taken by the ten largest. The sequencing input was PBMCs. The origin of the receptors is a woman aged 45-60 years in good health and CMV-seropositive.

The rearrangement links TRBV6-1 to TRBJ2-1; possibly TRBD2 for D (6 bases). The germline V gene has CDR1 MNHNS and CDR2 SASEGT. The CDR3 has 13 residues. The ends were cut back, 2 bases at V and 6 bases at J, with 8 bases in the middle. The CDR3 protein is CASSETSSNEQFF. The DNA of the CDR3 is TGTGCCAGCAGTGAAACTAGCAGCAATGAGCAGTTCTTC.

This rearrangement joins TRBV15 to TRBJ1-2; D call uncertain. V lost 0 bases to trimming and J lost 1 base, with 9 bases between them. This CDR3 has 15 residues. The germline V gene has CDR1 LNHNV and CDR2 YYDKDF (reference sequence). Here the CDR3 reads CATSRDGSNNYGYTF. CDR3 DNA sequence: TGTGCCACCAGCAGAGATGGCAGTAATAACTATGGCTACACCTTC.

The chain recombines TRBV5-1 with TRBJ2-3; unclear D gene. Trimming took off 1 base at V and 4 bases at J, with 10 bases between the two ends. Germline V lookup: CDR1 SGHRS, CDR2 YFSETQ. This CDR3 region has 14 residues. The CDR3 nucleotides read TGCGCCAGCAGCTTGTCGCCGGCGGCAGATACGCAGTATTTT. It specifies CASSLSPAADTQYF.

The chain is built from TRBV30 and TRBJ2-1, with 8 bases lining up with TRBD2. The CDR3 length is 14 residues. J gave up 7 bases and V 5 bases, and 10 bases lay outside the gene matches. Germline loops: CDR1 GTSNPN, CDR2 SVGIG (reference sequence). CDR3 bases: TGTGCCTGGGGTAGCGGGACCGGGGGGAATGAGCAGTTCTTC. This sequence encodes CAWGSGTGGNEQFF.

This clone was counted only a few times. This sequence joins TRBV4-1 and TRBJ2-5; tentatively, D is TRBD1 (6 bases). Germline V gene data show CDR1 as MGHRA and CDR2 as YSYEKL. This CDR3 is 14 amino acids long. V lost 2 bases, J lost 5 bases, and 12 bases lay in between. In DNA form, the CDR3 reads TGCGCCAGCAGCCAACCAAACAGGGTCGAGACCCAGTACTTC. Amino acid sequence: CASSQPNRVETQYF.

This clone was observed a few times. This chain joins TRBV30 and TRBJ1-4; D might be TRBD1 (6 bases). This CDR3 is built from 16 residues. Trimming left V 4 bases short and J 6 bases short, with 21 bases between. Germline lookup yields CDR1 GTSNPN and CDR2 SVGIG (reference sequence). The CDR3 loop reads CAWTSGRGGVDEKLFF. In DNA, the CDR3 is TGTGCCTGGACCTCCGGGAGGGGGGGCGTTGATGAAAAACTGTTTTTT.

This clone has just a few counts. The chain links TRBV10-3 to TRBJ1-2, with 7 positions matching TRBD1. Germline V gives CDR1 ENHRY, CDR2 SYGVKD. V shed 5 bases and J 8 bases; nucleotides not matched to a gene: 5. This CDR3 contains 12 residues. For the CDR3, the DNA is TGTGCCATCAGTACCGGGACAGAGGGCTACACCTTC. Amino acid sequence: CAISTGTEGYTF.

The J gene is TRBJ1-1, the V gene TRBV28; D call uncertain. The CDR3 has 20 amino acids. Germline assignment: CDR1 MDHEN and CDR2 SYDVKM. Trimming shortened V by 4 bases and J by 1 base, and 28 bases separated the two germline ends. CDR3 nucleotide sequence: TGTGCCAGCAGTTCGATGCTTTCATGGGTCGATCAGCAGGAGAACACTGAAGCTTTCTTT. Its protein product is CASSSMLSWVDQQENTEAFF. Supplemented by reference TRBV28 and TRBJ1-1, the full variable domain reads DVKVTQSSRYLVKRTGEKVFLECVQDMDHENMFWYRQDPGLGLRLIYFSYDVKMKEKGDIPEGYSVSREKKERFSLILESASTNQTSMYLCASSSMLSWVDQQENTEAFFGQGTRLTVV.

Here the CDR3 DNA reads TGCGCCAGCAGTGAGTCCGGGCTAGCCGGCGAGCAGTACTTC. The encoded protein is CASSESGLAGEQYF. The chain links TRBV10-1 to TRBJ2-7, with a tentative D call TRBD2 (5 bases). CDR3 length: 14 amino acids. Germline lookup yields CDR1 WNHNN and CDR2 SYGVQD (reference sequence). Trimming took 0 bases from V and 6 from J, leaving 12 bases between them.

In its sample, this clone was seen a few times. The chain employs TRBV11-3 and TRBJ2-5, with a possible D match to TRBD2 (5 bases). Germline values: CDR1 SGHNT, CDR2 YENEEA. The CDR3 consists of 12 residues. The germline V and J ends were trimmed by 5 bases and 6 bases, with 10 bases remaining between them. The CDR3 nucleotides are TGTGCCAGCAGCCAAAGCGGCCAGACCCAGTACTTC. Translated: CASSQSGQTQYF.

This clone has a handful of counts. V and J are TRBV2 and TRBJ2-5; a weak D match, TRBD1 (6 bases). V was shortened by 8 bases and J by 6 bases, with 13 bases between the two germline ends. Germline lookup yields CDR1 SNHLY and CDR2 FYNNEI. The CDR3 is 12 amino acids. In DNA form, the CDR3 reads TGTGCCAGCCGCCGGGACAAACAGACCCAGTACTTC. Protein product: CASRRDKQTQYF.

The CDR3 sequence: CASSRTGLSGELFF. The CDR3 bases are TGTGCCAGCAGTCGGACAGGGCTTTCCGGGGAGCTGTTTTTT. The V call is TRBV11-3, the J call TRBJ2-2; 8 bases are a match to TRBD1. This CDR3 has 14 residues. The germline V gene has CDR1 SGHNT and CDR2 YENEEA. The V and J ends lost 6 bases and 6 bases, in that order; junction bases with no gene match: 6.

The V and J genes are TRBV6-1 and TRBJ1-4; D may be TRBD1 (5 bases). V was cut by 1 base and J by 0 bases, with 6 bases left in between. CDR1 is MNHNS and CDR2 is SASEGT in the germline V gene. The CDR3 loop spans 15 amino acids. The chain's CDR3 is CASSEVTATNEKLFF. The DNA of the CDR3 is TGTGCCAGCAGTGAAGTGACAGCAACTAATGAAAAACTGTTTTTT.

This chain links TRBV10-3 with TRBJ1-2, with D possibly TRBD1 on 6 matching bases. Between the trimmed V and J ends, which lost 8 bases and 3 bases, there was a span of 10 bases. From germline, CDR1 is ENHRY and CDR2 SYGVKD. The CDR3 contains 12 residues. In DNA form, the CDR3 reads TGTGCCATCGAGGGGGGGGACTATGGCTACACCTTC. Its protein product is CAIEGGDYGYTF.

The gene calls are TRBV7-6 and TRBJ1-2; 8 nucleotides agree with TRBD1. The CDR3 is made up of 16 amino acids. The J segment lost 4 bases and the V segment lost 1 base, leaving 8 bases of the junction unmatched. Germline V gene sequence: CDR1 SGHVS, CDR2 FNYEAQ. The CDR3 coding sequence is TGTGCCAGCAGCTTAGGGCGCCAGGGGGCCACCTATGGCTACACCTTC. Residues: CASSLGRQGATYGYTF.

This chain connects TRBV19 to TRBJ2-2, with D possibly TRBD1 on 6 matching bases. The CDR3 has 14 amino acids. Germline V gene sequence: CDR1 LNHDA, CDR2 SQIVND (reference sequence). Trimming cost V 7 bases and J 4 bases, with 13 bases left between them. The CDR3 reads CASNRVAGTGELFF. Written as DNA, the CDR3 is TGTGCCAGTAACAGGGTGGCGGGCACCGGGGAGCTGTTTTTT.

The chain employs TRBV6-4 and TRBJ2-3; TRBD1 agrees at 8 bases. The V segment lost 4 bases and the J segment 4 bases; nucleotides outside the gene matches: 1. From germline, CDR1 is MRHNA and CDR2 SNTAGT. This CDR3 has 13 amino acids. This chain's CDR3 is CASSADRADTQYF. CDR3 bases: TGTGCCAGCAGTGCGGACAGGGCAGATACGCAGTATTTT.

The V gene is TRBV5-1, the J gene TRBJ2-3, with D possibly being TRBD2 (5 bases). Trimming removed 4 bases at V and 5 bases at J, with 8 bases between. This CDR3 contains 12 residues. CDR1 and CDR2 (germline): SGHRS, YFSETQ. The DNA of the CDR3 is TGCGCCAGCAGCCTACTAGGAGATACGCAGTATTTT. Amino acid sequence: CASSLLGDTQYF.

This clone has a single count. This chain joins TRBV29-1 and TRBJ2-1; D is possibly TRBD1 (6 bases). V was cut by 7 bases and J by 3 bases, with 16 bases left in between. In germline, CDR1 is SQVTM, CDR2 ANQGSEA. The CDR3 length is 14 residues. CDR3: CSGTLDSYYNEQFF. The DNA of the CDR3 is TGCAGCGGGACTCTGGACAGCTACTACAATGAGCAGTTCTTC.

The chain couples TRBV9 to TRBJ2-1; 13 bases are shared with TRBD2. This CDR3 comprises 17 residues. V shed 3 bases, J shed 0 bases, and the junction held 3 bases outside the gene matches. CDR1 and CDR2 from the germline V gene are SGDLS and YYNGEE. Written as DNA, the CDR3 is TGTGCCAGCAGCGGGGGACTAGCGGGATTCTCCTACAATGAGCAGTTCTTC. Residues: CASSGGLAGFSYNEQFF.

J is TRBJ2-3 and V is TRBV11-3; D perhaps matches TRBD1 (6 bases). Germline CDR1 reads SGHNT; CDR2 reads YENEEA. The CDR3 spans 15 residues. V was clipped by 2 bases and J by 1 base, with 10 bases between them. The CDR3 region is CASSLRGQRTDTQYF. CDR3 nucleotide sequence: TGTGCCAGCAGCTTAAGGGGACAACGCACAGATACGCAGTATTTT.

The chain has TRBV29-1 and TRBJ1-5; D is undetermined. The V and J ends lost 4 bases and 3 bases respectively, with 10 bases between them. The germline V gene has CDR1 SQVTM and CDR2 ANQGSEA. CDR3 size: 13 residues. DNA for the CDR3: TGCAGCGTTGGAGCTATGCCCAATCAGCCCCAGCATTTT. Translating gives CSVGAMPNQPQHF.

The gene calls are TRBV9 and TRBJ2-7, with 11 bases identical to TRBD2. The germline CDR1 and CDR2 sequences are SGDLS and YYNGEE. The CDR3 consists of 14 residues. After removal of 4 bases from V and 6 bases from J, the junction contained 6 bases not matched to a gene. The CDR3 region is CASSLGGTSGEQYF. CDR3 DNA: TGTGCCAGCAGCCTAGGCGGGACTAGCGGCGAGCAGTACTTC.

A few counts support this clone. This chain connects TRBV18 to TRBJ1-2, with TRBD1 matching 7 bases. The V and J ends lost 5 bases and 8 bases, in that order; junction bases with no gene match: 14. Germline V gene sequence: CDR1 KGHSH, CDR2 LQKENI. This CDR3 spans 15 amino acids. The CDR3 region is CASSKTGNDVEGYTF. In DNA, the CDR3 is TGTGCCAGCTCAAAGACAGGGAACGATGTGGAGGGCTACACCTTC.

This clone came up once. The chain links TRBV5-4 to TRBJ2-2; TRBD1 matches 9 bases. The CDR3 has 15 residues. Germline V gene sequence: CDR1 SGHNT, CDR2 YYREEE (reference sequence). Unmatched junction bases numbered 9, after V lost 5 bases and J lost 7 bases. CDR3 in amino acids: CASRTGTGQGGELFF. In DNA form, the CDR3 reads TGTGCCAGCAGGACCGGGACAGGGCAAGGCGGGGAGCTGTTTTTT.

This clone has only a few counts. V and J are TRBV5-1 and TRBJ1-4; TRBD1 might be the D (5 bases). V shed 6 bases and J shed 0 bases, with 9 bases lying between them. The germline CDR1 and CDR2 sequences are SGHRS and YFSETQ. This CDR3 has 14 residues. CDR3 coding DNA: TGCGCCAGCAAGGAGGGGTCAACTAATGAAAAACTGTTTTTT. Translation gives CASKEGSTNEKLFF.

The J gene is TRBJ2-7, the V gene TRBV11-2; the match to TRBD1 covers 12 bases. Germline values: CDR1 SGHAT, CDR2 FQNNGV. There are 15 residues in the CDR3. Unmatched junction bases numbered 8, after V lost 5 bases and J lost 6 bases. The CDR3 DNA sequence: TGTGCCAGCAGCCCAGGGACAGGGGGCTACCGCGAGCAGTACTTC. This encodes CASSPGTGGYREQYF.

The gene calls are TRBV15 and TRBJ1-1; 7 bases match TRBD1. V shed 3 bases, J shed 1 base, and the junction held 5 bases outside the gene matches. This CDR3 spans 15 amino acids. Germline CDR1 and CDR2: LNHNV and YYDKDF (reference sequence). CDR3: CATSSPTGQNTEAFF. The CDR3 DNA follows: TGTGCCACCAGCAGCCCGACAGGGCAGAACACTGAAGCTTTCTTT.

V is TRBV29-1 and J is TRBJ2-7; D may be TRBD1 (5 bases). Per germline, CDR1 SQVTM and CDR2 ANQGSEA. The CDR3 is made up of 13 amino acids. The V end was cut by 4 bases, the J end by 0 bases, with 10 bases between. CDR3 in DNA: TGCAGCGTTGTTAGGGGAAGCTCCTACGAGCAGTACTTC. Its protein is CSVVRGSSYEQYF.

The chain has TRBV4-2 and TRBJ2-2; TRBD2 matches 12 bases. This CDR3 contains 17 residues. V lost 5 bases, J lost 7 bases, and 11 bases stayed unmatched. Germline CDR1 reads LGHNA; CDR2 reads YNFKEQ. The CDR3 sequence is CASSGLAGGPRIGELFF. CDR3 DNA: TGTGCCAGCAGCGGTCTAGCGGGAGGGCCAAGGATCGGGGAGCTGTTTTTT.